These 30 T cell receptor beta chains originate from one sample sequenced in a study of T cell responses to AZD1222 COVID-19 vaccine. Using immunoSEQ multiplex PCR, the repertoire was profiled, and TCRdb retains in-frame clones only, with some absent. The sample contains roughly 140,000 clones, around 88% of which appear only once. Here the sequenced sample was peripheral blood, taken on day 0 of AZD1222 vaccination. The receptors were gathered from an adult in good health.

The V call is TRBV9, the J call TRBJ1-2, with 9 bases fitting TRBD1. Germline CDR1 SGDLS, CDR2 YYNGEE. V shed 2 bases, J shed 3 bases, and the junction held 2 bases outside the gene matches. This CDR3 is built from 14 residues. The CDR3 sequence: CASSVGQGDYGYTF. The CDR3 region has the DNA TGTGCCAGCAGCGTGGGACAGGGCGACTATGGCTACACCTTC.

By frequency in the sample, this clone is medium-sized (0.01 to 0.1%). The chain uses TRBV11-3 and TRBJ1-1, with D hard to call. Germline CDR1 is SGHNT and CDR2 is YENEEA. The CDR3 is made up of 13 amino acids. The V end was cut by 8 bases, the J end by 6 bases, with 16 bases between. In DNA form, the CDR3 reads TGTGCCAGCGTGGTCGACATTACCCCTGAAGCTTTCTTT. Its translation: CASVVDITPEAFF.

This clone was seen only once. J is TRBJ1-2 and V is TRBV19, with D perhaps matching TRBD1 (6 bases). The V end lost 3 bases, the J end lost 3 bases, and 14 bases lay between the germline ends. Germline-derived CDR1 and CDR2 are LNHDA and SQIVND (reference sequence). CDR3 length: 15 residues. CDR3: CASSISRGGYYGYTF. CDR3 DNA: TGTGCCAGTAGTATCTCCCGGGGGGGCTACTATGGCTACACCTTC.

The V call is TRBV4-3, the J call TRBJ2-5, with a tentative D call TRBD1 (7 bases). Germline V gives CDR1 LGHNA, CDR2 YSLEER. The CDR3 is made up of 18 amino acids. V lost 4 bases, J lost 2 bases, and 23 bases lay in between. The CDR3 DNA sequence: TGCGCCAGCAGCCCCCGGGCGGGGACAGACTTTAGACAAGAGACCCAGTACTTC. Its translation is CASSPRAGTDFRQETQYF.

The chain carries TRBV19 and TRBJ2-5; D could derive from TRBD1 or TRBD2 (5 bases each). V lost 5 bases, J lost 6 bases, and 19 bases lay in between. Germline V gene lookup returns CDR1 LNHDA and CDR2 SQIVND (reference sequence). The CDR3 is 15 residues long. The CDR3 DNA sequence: TGTGCCAGTAGTGGGCCGGGGACGGGAAAGAAGACCCAGTACTTC. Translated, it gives CASSGPGTGKKTQYF.

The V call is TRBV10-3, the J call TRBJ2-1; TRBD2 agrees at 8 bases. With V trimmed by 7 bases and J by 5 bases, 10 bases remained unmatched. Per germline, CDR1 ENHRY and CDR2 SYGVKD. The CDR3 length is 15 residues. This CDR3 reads CAITGGPPRDNEQFF. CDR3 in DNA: TGTGCCATCACGGGGGGGCCCCCTCGGGACAATGAGCAGTTCTTC.

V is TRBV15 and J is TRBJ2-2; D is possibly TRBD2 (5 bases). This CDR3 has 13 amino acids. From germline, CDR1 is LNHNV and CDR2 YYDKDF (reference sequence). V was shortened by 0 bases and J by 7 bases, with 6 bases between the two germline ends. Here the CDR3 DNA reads TGTGCCACCAGCAGAGATCGGGGCGGGGAGCTGTTTTTT. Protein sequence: CATSRDRGGELFF.

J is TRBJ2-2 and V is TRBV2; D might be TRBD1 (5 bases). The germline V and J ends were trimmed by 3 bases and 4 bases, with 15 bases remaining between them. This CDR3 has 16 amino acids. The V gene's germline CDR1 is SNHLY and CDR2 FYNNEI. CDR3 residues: CASSETAPRTTGELFF. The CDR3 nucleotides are TGTGCCAGCAGTGAGACAGCACCTCGAACCACCGGGGAGCTGTTTTTT.

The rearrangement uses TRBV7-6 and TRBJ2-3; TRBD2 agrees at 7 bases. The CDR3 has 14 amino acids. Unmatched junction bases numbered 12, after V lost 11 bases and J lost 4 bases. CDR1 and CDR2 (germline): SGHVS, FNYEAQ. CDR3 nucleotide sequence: TGTGCCGTTTCCCCGGGAGGAGCTCCAGATACGCAGTATTTT. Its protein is CAVSPGGAPDTQYF.

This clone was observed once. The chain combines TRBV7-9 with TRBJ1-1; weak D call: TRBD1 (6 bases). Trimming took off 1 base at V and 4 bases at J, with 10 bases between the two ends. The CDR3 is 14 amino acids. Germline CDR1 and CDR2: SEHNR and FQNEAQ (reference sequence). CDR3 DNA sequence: TGTGCCAGCAGCTTAGACAGGGTGGTCACTGAAGCTTTCTTT. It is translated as CASSLDRVVTEAFF.

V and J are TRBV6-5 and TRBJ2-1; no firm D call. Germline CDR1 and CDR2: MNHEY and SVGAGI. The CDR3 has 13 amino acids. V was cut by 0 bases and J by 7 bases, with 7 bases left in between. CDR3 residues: CASSYSSSNEQFF. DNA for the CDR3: TGTGCCAGCAGTTACTCATCCTCTAATGAGCAGTTCTTC.

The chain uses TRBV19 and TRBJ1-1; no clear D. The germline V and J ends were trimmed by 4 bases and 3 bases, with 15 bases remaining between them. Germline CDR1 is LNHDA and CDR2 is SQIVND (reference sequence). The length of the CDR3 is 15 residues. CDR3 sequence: CASSKDTGWDTEAFF. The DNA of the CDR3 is TGTGCCAGTAGTAAAGATACGGGGTGGGACACTGAAGCTTTCTTT. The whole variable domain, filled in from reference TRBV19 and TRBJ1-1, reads DGGITQSPKYLFRKEGQNVTLSCEQNLNHDAMYWYRQDPGQGLRLIYYSQIVNDFQKGDIAEGYSVSREKKESFPLTVTSAQKNPTAFYLCASSKDTGWDTEAFFGQGTRLTVV.

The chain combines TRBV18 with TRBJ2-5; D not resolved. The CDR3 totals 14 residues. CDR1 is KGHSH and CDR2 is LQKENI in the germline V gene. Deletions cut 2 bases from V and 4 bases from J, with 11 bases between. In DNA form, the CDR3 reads TGTGCCAGCTCACCAGGGTTTGCTAGAGAGACCCAGTACTTC. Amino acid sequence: CASSPGFARETQYF.

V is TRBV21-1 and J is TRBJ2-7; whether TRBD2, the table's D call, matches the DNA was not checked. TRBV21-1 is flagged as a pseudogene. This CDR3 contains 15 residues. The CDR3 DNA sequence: TGTGCCAGCAGCGAAAATGGGACTTGCTCCTACGAGCAGTACTTC. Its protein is CASSENGTCSYEQYF.

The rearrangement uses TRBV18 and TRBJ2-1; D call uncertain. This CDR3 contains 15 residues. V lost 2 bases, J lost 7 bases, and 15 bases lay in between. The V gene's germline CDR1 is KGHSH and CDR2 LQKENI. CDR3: CASSPVIEPKNEQFF. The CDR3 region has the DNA TGTGCCAGCTCACCAGTCATAGAGCCGAAAAATGAGCAGTTCTTC.

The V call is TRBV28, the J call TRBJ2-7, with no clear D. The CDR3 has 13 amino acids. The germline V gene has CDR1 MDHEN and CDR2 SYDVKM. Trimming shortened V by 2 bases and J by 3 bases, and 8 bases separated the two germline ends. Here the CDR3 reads CASSLARLYEQYF. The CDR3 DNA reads TGTGCCAGCAGTTTAGCCCGCCTCTACGAGCAGTACTTC.

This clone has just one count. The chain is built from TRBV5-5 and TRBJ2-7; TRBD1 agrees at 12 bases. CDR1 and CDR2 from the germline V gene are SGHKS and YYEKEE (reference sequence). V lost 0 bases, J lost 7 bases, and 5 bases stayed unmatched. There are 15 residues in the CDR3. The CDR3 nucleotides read TGTGCCAGCAGCTTGGGGGGACAGGGGGCGCGGGAGCAGTACTTC. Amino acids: CASSLGGQGAREQYF.

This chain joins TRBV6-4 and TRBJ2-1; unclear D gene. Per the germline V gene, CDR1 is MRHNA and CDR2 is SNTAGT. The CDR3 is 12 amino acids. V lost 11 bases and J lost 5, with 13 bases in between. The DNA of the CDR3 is TGTGCCGAAAAACTGGGAAACAATGAGCAGTTCTTC. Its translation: CAEKLGNNEQFF.

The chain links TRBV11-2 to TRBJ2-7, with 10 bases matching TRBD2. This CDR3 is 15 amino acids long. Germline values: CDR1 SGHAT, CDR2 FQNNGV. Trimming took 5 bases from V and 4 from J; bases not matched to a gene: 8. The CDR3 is CASSPMAAGGYEQYF. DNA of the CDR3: TGTGCCAGCAGCCCGATGGCAGCGGGAGGGTACGAGCAGTACTTC.

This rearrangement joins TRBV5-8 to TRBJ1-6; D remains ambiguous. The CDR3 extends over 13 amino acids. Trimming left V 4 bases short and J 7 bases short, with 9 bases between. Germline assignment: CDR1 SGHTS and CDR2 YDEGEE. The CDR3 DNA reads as TGTGCCAGCAGCCCCGATTTCAATTCACCCCTCCACTTT. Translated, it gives CASSPDFNSPLHF.

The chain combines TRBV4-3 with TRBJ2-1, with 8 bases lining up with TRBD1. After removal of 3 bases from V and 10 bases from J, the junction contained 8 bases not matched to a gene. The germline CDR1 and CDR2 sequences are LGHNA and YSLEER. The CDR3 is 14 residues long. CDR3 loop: CASSHSPGQGEQFF. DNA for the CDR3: TGCGCCAGCAGCCACTCACCCGGACAGGGAGAGCAGTTCTTC.

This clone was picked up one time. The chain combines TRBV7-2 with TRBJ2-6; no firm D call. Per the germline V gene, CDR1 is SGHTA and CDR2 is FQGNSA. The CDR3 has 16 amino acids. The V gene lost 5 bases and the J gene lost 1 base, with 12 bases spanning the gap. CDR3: CASSLTRASGANVLTF. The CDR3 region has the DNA TGTGCCAGCAGCCTTACAAGGGCGTCTGGGGCCAACGTCCTGACTTTC.

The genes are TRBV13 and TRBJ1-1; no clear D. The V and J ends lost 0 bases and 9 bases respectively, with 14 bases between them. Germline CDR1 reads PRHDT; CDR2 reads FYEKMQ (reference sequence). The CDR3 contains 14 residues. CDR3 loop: CASSLGQALMKAFF. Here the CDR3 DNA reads TGTGCCAGCAGCTTAGGGCAGGCATTGATGAAAGCTTTCTTT.

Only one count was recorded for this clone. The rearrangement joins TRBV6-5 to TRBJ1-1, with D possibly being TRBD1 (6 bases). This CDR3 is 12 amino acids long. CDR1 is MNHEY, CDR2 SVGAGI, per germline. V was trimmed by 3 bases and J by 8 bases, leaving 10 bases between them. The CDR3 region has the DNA TGTGCCAGCAGTTATACAGGGTTGGAAGCTTTCTTT. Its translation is CASSYTGLEAFF.

This CDR3 is CASANGVSYEQYF. The CDR3 bases are TGTGCCAGCGCAAATGGGGTCTCCTACGAGCAGTACTTC. The V gene is TRBV6-5, the J gene TRBJ2-7; D ambiguous. V was clipped by 8 bases and J by 0 bases, with 11 bases between them. The CDR3 runs to 13 residues. Germline V lookup: CDR1 MNHEY, CDR2 SVGAGI.

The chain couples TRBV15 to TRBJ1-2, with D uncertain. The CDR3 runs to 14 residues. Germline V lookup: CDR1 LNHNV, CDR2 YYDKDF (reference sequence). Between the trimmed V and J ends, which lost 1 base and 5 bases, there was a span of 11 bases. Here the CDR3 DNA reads TGTGCCACCAGCAGAGGTTCGCAAGAGTATGGCTACACCTTC. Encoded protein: CATSRGSQEYGYTF.

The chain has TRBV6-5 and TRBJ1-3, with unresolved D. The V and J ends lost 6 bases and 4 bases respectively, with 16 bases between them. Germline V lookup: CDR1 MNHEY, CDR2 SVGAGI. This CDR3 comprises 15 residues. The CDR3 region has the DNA TGTGCCAGCAGATTACGACGGGAAAGAGGAAACACCATATATTTT. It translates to CASRLRRERGNTIYF.

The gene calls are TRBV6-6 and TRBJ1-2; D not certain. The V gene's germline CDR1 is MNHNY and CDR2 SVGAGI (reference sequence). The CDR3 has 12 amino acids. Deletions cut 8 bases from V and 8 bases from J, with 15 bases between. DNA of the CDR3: TGTGCCAGCGAAGGCCGCTTGGAAGGCTACACCTTC. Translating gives CASEGRLEGYTF.

The CDR3 reads CASSPGQGKMNTEAFF. The CDR3 DNA sequence: TGTGCCAGCAGCCCGGGACAGGGAAAAATGAACACTGAAGCTTTCTTT. V and J are TRBV7-2 and TRBJ1-1; 9 bases match TRBD1. The CDR3 consists of 16 residues. CDR1 SGHTA and CDR2 FQGNSA come from the germline V gene. Unmatched junction bases numbered 7, after V lost 5 bases and J lost 0 bases.

The CDR3 bases are TGTGCCAGCAGTGAAGTCGGAGGGGGCGCTTTTGGCTACACCTTC. Translating it yields CASSEVGGGAFGYTF. The V and J genes are TRBV6-1 and TRBJ1-2, with TRBD1 matching over 7 bases. Germline trimming cut 1 base from V and 7 bases from J; bases unmatched to any gene: 9. The CDR3 is 15 residues long. Germline values: CDR1 MNHNS, CDR2 SASEGT.